The clone carrying this TCR beta chain was recorded at least ten times. No antigen is known for it. These data belong to a study of blood T cells in healthy people across ages. The use of a sample-barcoded 5' primer and a J-beta primer mix characterized a second PCR of about 7 to 12 cycles. Each cDNA molecule received a tag from a template-switch adaptor that had 12 random nucleotides. Every sample returned 2.5 million or more CDR3-containing paired-end reads. TCRdb ran MiXCR on the 5' RACE reads and lists one entry per CDR3 protein. In the table there are about 640,000 distinct CDR3 sequences, approximately 30% of which are singletons. V was cut by 0 bases and J by 0 bases, with 10 bases left in between. The germline V gene has CDR1 LNHNV and CDR2 YYDKDF (reference sequence). This CDR3 is 16 amino acids long. Whole-study results and caveats: Compared with aged donors, long-lived donors showed fewer expanded clones, suggesting selection.

The sample consisted of blood. The TCR sequence derives from a woman older than 75 in good health. The chain has TRBV15 and TRBJ2-3; D is perhaps TRBD1 or TRBD2 (5 bases each). CDR3 in DNA: TGTGCCACCAGCAGAGAGGGGGAAAAAAGCACAGATACGCAGTATTTT. This sequence encodes CATSREGEKSTDTQYF.